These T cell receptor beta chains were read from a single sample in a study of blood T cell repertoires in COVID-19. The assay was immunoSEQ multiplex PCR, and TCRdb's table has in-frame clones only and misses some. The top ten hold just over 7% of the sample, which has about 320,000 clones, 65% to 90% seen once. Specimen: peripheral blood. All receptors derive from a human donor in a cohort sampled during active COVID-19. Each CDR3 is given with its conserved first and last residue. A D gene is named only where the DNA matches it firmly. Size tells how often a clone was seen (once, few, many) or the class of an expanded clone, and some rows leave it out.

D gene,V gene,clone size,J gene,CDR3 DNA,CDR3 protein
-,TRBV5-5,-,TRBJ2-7,TGTGCCAGCAGCTTGTCGGACAGATCCTACGAGCAGTACTTC,CASSLSDRSYEQYF
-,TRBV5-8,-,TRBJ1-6,TGTGCCAGCAGCTTGGCCAGTTCACCCCTCCACTTT,CASSLASSPLHF
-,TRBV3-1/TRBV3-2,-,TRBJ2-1,TGTGCCAGCAGCCGAGACTTATTTTCCTACAATGAGCAGTTCTTC,CASSRDLFSYNEQFF
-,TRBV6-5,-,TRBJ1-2,TGTGCCAGCAGTTCGATACAGGTCAACTATGGCTACACCTTC,CASSSIQVNYGYTF
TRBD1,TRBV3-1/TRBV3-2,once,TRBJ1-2,TGTGCCAGCAGCCAGGGTGGGACAGCCCGGTATGGCTACACCTTC,CASSQGGTARYGYTF
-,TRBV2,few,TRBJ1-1,TGTGCCAGCAGCTTTCAGGTCACTGAAGCTTTCTTT,CASSFQVTEAFF
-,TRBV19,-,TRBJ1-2,TGTGCCAAAAGGGGGTGCGCCTATGGCTACACCTTC,CAKRGCAYGYTF
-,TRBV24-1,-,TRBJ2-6,TGTGCCACCAGTGATACACCTGGGGCCAACGTCCTGACTTTC,CATSDTPGANVLTF
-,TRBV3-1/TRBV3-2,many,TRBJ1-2,TGTGCCAGCAGCCAAAACAGGGTTGACTATGGCTACACCTTC,CASSQNRVDYGYTF
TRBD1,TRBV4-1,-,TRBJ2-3,TGCGCCAGCAGCCTTACGGGACAGGGGGCAGATACGCAGTATTTT,CASSLTGQGADTQYF
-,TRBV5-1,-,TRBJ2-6,TGCGCCAGCAGGCCAGGGTCTGGGGCCAACGTCCTGACTTTC,CASRPGSGANVLTF
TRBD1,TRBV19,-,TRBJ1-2,TGTGCCAGTAGTGATCCGGGACAGGGGGTTTATGGCTACACCTTC,CASSDPGQGVYGYTF
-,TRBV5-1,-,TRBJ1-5,TGCGCCAGCAGCTTGGGCATTAGTCAGCCCCAGCATTTT,CASSLGISQPQHF
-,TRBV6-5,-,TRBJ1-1,TGTGCCAGCAGTTACTCGGACAGTAGCCCTGAAGCTTTCTTT,CASSYSDSSPEAFF
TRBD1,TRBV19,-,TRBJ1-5,TGTGCCAGTATCATGGTGGGACAGTCTGGGAATCAGCCCCAGCATTTT,CASIMVGQSGNQPQHF
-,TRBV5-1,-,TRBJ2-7,TGCGCCAGCAGCTTGGGCGGACTGACAATAGGGGAGCAGTACTTC,CASSLGGLTIGEQYF
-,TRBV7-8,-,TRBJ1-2,TGTGCCAGCAGCCCGGGGTTAGATCGGCGGGATGGCTACACCTTC,CASSPGLDRRDGYTF
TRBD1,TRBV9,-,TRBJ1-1,TGTGCCAGCAGCGCAGCGGACAGGCCGGACACTGAAGCTTTCTTT,CASSAADRPDTEAFF
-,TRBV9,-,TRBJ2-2,TGTGCCAGCAGCGTTGGGGGCCAGACCACCGGGGAGCTGTTTTTT,CASSVGGQTTGELFF
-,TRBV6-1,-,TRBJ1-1,TGTGCCAGCAGTGAAGTGGGCAGGGGATCGGAAGCTTTCTTT,CASSEVGRGSEAFF
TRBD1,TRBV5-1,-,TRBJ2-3,TGCGCCAGCAGAGACGGGACAGGGGGGACAGATACGCAGTATTTT,CASRDGTGGTDTQYF
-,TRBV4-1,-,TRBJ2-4,TGCGCCAGCAGCCAGACTGGCGGTTATACAGCCAAAAACATTCAGTACTTC,CASSQTGGYTAKNIQYF
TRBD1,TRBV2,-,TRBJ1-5,TGTGCCAGCAGCAGACAGGGGGCCCAGCCCCAGCATTTT,CASSRQGAQPQHF
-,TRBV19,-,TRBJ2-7,TGTGCCAGTAGTAGAATTGGGAGCTCCTACGAGCAGTACTTC,CASSRIGSSYEQYF
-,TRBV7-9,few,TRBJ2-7,TGTGCCAGCAGCCGACTCGACGCAGTACTCACCTACGAGCAGTACTTC,CASSRLDAVLTYEQYF
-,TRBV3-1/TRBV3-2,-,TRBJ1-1,TGTGCCAGCAGCGGCGACAGGAGGAACACTGAAGCTTTCTTT,CASSGDRRNTEAFF
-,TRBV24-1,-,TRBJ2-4,TGTGCCACCAGTGATCCTGTCGCCAAAAACATTCAGTACTTC,CATSDPVAKNIQYF
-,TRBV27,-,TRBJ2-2,TGTGCCAGCAGTTTATTCCCCCGGGTCCTCGAGAACACCGGGGAGCTGTTTTTT,CASSLFPRVLENTGELFF
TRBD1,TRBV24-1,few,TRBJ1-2,TGTGCCACCAGTGACCCTAAGACAGGGGACTATGGCTACACCTTC,CATSDPKTGDYGYTF
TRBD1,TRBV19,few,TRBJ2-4,TGTGCCACCGGGGACAGAGGCCTAGCCAAAAACATTCAGTACTTC,CATGDRGLAKNIQYF
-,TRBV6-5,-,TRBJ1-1,TGTGCCAGCAAAGGGGACACTGAAGCTTTCTTT,CASKGDTEAFF
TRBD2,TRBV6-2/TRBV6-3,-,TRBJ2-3,TGTGCCAGCAGTTACGGCGGGGGGGCCTTACGGACGCAGTATTTT,CASSYGGGALRTQYF
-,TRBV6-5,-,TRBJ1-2,TGTGCCAGCAGAGGTACAGTCGTAGACTATGGCTACACCTTC,CASRGTVVDYGYTF
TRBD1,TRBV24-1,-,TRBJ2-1,TGTGCCACCAGTTCACGGGACAGGGCCTACAATGAGCAGTTCTTC,CATSSRDRAYNEQFF
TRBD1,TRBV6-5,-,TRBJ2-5,TGTGCCAGCAGTCTTCGGACAGGGGGAGAGACCCAGTACTTC,CASSLRTGGETQYF
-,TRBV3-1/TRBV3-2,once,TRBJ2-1,TGTGCCAGCAGCCGGGGGGGCCGGGCTGGGAATGAGCAGTTCTTC,CASSRGGRAGNEQFF
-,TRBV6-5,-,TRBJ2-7,TGTGCCAGCAGGGGATTCGGGGGACCTTACTACGAGCAGTACTTC,CASRGFGGPYYEQYF
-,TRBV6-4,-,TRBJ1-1,TGTGCCAGCAGTGAAGCGGGGGGTTGGAACACTGAAGCTTTCTTT,CASSEAGGWNTEAFF
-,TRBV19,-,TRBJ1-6,TGTGCCAGCAAATTCGGACAGTTAAATTCACCCCTCCACTTT,CASKFGQLNSPLHF
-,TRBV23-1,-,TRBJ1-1,TGCGCCAGCAGTCCCCGGTACAGGAACACTGAAGCTTTCTTT,CASSPRYRNTEAFF
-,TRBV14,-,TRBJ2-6,TGTGCCAGCAGCCAAGTGCTCGGGGCTGGGGCCAACGTCCTGACTTTC,CASSQVLGAGANVLTF
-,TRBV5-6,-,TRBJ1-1,TGTGCCAGCAGCGGTACAGGGCGGAGCACTGAAGCTTTCTTT,CASSGTGRSTEAFF
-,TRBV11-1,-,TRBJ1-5,TGTGCCAGCAGCTTAGACAGGAATAATCAGCCCCAGCATTTT,CASSLDRNNQPQHF
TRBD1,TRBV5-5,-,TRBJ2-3,TGTGCCAGCAGCTTGAGGGACAGACACACAGATACGCAGTATTTT,CASSLRDRHTDTQYF
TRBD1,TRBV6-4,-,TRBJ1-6,TGTGCCAGCAGACCTACAGGGGGCACCTCACCCCTCCACTTT,CASRPTGGTSPLHF